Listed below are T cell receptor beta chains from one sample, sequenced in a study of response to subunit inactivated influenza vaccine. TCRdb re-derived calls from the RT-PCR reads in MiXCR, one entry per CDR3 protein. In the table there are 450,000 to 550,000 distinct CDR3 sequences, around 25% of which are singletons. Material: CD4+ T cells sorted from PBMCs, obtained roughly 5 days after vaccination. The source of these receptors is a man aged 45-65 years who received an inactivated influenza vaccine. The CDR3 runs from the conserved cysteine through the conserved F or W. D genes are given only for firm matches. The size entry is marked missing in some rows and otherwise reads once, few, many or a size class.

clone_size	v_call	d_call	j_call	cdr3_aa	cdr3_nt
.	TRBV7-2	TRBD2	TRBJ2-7	CASSIGLVREQYF	TGTGCCAGCAGCATCGGACTAGTGAGGGAGCAGTACTTC
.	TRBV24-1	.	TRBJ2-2	CATSGGWAANTGELFF	TGTGCCACCAGTGGAGGCTGGGCGGCGAACACCGGGGAGCTGTTTTTT
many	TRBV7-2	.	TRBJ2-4	CASSSYDLAKNIQYF	TGTGCCAGCAGTTCCTACGATCTAGCCAAAAACATTCAGTACTTC
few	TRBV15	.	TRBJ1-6	CATSRDTRAGTPLHF	TGTGCCACCAGCAGGGACACCCGCGCAGGAACACCCCTCCACTTT
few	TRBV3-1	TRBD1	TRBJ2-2	CASRQTGTGNTGELFF	TGTGCCAGCAGGCAAACCGGGACAGGGAACACCGGGGAGCTGTTTTTT
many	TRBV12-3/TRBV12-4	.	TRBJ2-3	CASSLVGIQGGYTQYF	TGTGCCAGCAGTTTAGTAGGGATACAGGGAGGGTATACGCAGTATTTT
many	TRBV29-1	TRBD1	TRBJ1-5	CSVGQGGQPQHF	TGCAGCGTAGGACAGGGGGGTCAGCCCCAGCATTTT
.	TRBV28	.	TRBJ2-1	CASSLFPRRTYNEQFF	TGTGCCAGCAGTTTGTTTCCCAGAAGGACATACAATGAGCAGTTCTTC
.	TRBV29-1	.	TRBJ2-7	CSVAAGQLASYEQYF	TGCAGCGTTGCAGCGGGACAGTTAGCCTCCTACGAGCAGTACTTC
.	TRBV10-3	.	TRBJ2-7	CAISESQLLSYEQYF	TGTGCCATCAGTGAGTCGCAGCTCCTCTCCTACGAGCAGTACTTC
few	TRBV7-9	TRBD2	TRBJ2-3	CASTPGLAGDTQYF	TGTGCCAGCACCCCGGGACTAGCGGGAGATACGCAGTATTTT
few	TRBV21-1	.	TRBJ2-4	CASRKVRGRSGRVTKNIQYF	TGTGCCAGCAGAAAAGTTCGGGGGAGAAGCGGGAGGGTGACCAAAAACATTCAGTACTTC
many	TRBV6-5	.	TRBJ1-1	CASSRRDTEAFF	TGTGCCAGCAGTCGAAGGGACACTGAAGCTTTCTTT
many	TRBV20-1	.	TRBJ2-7	CSAGNYEQYF	TGCAGTGCTGGGAACTACGAGCAGTACTTC
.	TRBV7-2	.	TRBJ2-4	CASSPSTQGGAKNIQYF	TGTGCCAGCAGCCCATCGACCCAGGGGGGGGCTAAAAACATTCAGTACTTC
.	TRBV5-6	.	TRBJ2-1	CASSLTIYIEQFF	TGTGCCAGCAGCTTGACCATTTACATTGAGCAGTTCTTC
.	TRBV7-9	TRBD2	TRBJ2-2	CATPGLAGAGTTGELFF	TGTGCCACCCCGGGACTAGCGGGAGCAGGTACCACCGGGGAGCTGTTTTTT
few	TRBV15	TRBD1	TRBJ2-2	CATSRGTAPAGELFF	TGTGCCACCAGCAGGGGGACAGCCCCCGCCGGGGAGCTGTTTTTT
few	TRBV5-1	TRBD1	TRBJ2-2	CASRSMDRLTGELFF	TGCGCCAGCAGATCAATGGACAGGCTCACCGGGGAGCTGTTTTTT
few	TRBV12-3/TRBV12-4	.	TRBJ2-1	CASSGRRVFF	TGTGCCAGCAGTGGCCGCCGGGTTTTCTTC
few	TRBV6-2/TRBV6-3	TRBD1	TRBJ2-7	CASQTGPHEQYF	TGTGCCAGTCAGACAGGGCCCCACGAGCAGTACTTC
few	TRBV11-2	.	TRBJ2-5	CASTPMGRGQETQYF	TGTGCCAGCACCCCGATGGGTAGGGGCCAAGAGACCCAGTACTTC
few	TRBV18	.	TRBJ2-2	CASSPVSGNTGELFF	TGTGCCAGCTCACCTGTCAGCGGGAACACCGGGGAGCTGTTTTTT
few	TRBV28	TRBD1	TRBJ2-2	CASILSGTGGSGELFF	TGTGCCAGCATTTTAAGTGGGACAGGGGGATCCGGGGAGCTGTTTTTT
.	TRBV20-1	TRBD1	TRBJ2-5	CSARDEGAEETQYF	TGCAGTGCTAGAGATGAGGGGGCGGAAGAGACCCAGTACTTC
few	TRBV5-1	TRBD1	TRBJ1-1	CASGTAGGTEAFF	TGCGCCAGCGGGACCGCAGGGGGCACTGAAGCTTTCTTT
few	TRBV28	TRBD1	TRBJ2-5	CASSPSGTGSETQYF	TGTGCCAGCAGTCCCTCCGGGACAGGCAGCGAGACCCAGTACTTC
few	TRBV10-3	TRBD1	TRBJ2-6	CAISKRQGAGANVLTF	TGTGCCATCAGTAAACGACAGGGGGCTGGGGCCAACGTCCTGACTTTC
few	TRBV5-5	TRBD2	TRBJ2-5	CASSLVGGIVGETQYF	TGTGCCAGCAGCTTGGTGGGGGGGATCGTTGGAGAGACCCAGTACTTC
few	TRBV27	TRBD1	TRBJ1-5	CASSKQGSNNQPQHF	TGTGCCAGCAGTAAACAGGGGTCGAACAATCAGCCCCAGCATTTT
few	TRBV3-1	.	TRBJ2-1	CASSQEGVNEQFF	TGTGCCAGCAGCCAAGAGGGAGTGAATGAGCAGTTCTTC
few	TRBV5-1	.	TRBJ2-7	CASSRIRVGTDEQYF	TGCGCCAGCAGCCGGATCAGGGTCGGGACCGACGAGCAGTACTTC
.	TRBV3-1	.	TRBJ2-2	CASSQPPATGELFF	TGTGCCAGCAGCCAACCCCCCGCCACCGGGGAGCTGTTTTTT
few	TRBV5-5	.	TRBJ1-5	CASSFEANQPQHF	TGTGCCAGCAGCTTTGAGGCCAATCAGCCCCAGCATTTT
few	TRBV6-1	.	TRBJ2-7	CASSPGPRYEQYF	TGTGCCAGCAGTCCCGGACCGAGGTACGAGCAGTACTTC
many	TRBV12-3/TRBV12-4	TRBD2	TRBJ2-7	CASLSGRGGEQYF	TGTGCCAGTCTTAGCGGGAGAGGCGGCGAGCAGTACTTC
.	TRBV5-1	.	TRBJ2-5	CASSVDTPETQYF	TGCGCCAGCAGCGTGGACACTCCGGAGACCCAGTACTTC
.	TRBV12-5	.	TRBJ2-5	CASGSPPGYF	TGTGCTAGTGGTTCACCCCCCGGGTACTTC
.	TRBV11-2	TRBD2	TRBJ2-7	CASSSGAGLRGGGSYEQYF	TGTGCCAGCAGCTCAGGGGCAGGGCTACGGGGCGGGGGGTCCTACGAGCAGTACTTC
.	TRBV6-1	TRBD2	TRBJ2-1	CASSVGLAGDEQFF	TGTGCCAGCAGTGTGGGACTAGCGGGAGATGAGCAGTTCTTC
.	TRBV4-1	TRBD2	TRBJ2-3	CASSQGRGGGSDTQYF	TGCGCCAGCAGCCAAGGCCGCGGGGGGGGATCAGATACGCAGTATTTT
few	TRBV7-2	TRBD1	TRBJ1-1	CASRPTGGVKNTEAFF	TGTGCCAGCAGGCCCACAGGGGGCGTCAAGAACACTGAAGCTTTCTTT
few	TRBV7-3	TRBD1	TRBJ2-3	CASSPQTGSDTQYF	TGTGCCAGCAGCCCACAGACAGGGTCAGATACGCAGTATTTT
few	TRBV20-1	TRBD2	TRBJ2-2	CSARLAGANTGELFF	TGCAGTGCTAGGCTAGCGGGAGCGAACACCGGGGAGCTGTTTTTT
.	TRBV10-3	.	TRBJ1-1	CAISAESRGNTEAFF	TGTGCCATCTCAGCCGAAAGTCGTGGGAACACTGAAGCTTTCTTT
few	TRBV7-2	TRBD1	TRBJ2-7	CASSLDGTGGVEQYF	TGTGCCAGCAGCTTAGACGGGACAGGGGGCGTCGAGCAGTACTTC
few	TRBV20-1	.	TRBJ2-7	CSARDRRTLYF	TGCAGTGCTAGAGACCGGAGGACACTGTACTTC
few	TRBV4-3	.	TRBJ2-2	CASSQATGGELFF	TGCGCCAGCAGCCAAGCGACGGGCGGGGAGCTGTTTTTT
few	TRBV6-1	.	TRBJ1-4	CASTLRVGSNEKLFF	TGTGCCAGCACCCTACGTGTAGGGAGTAATGAAAAACTGTTTTTT
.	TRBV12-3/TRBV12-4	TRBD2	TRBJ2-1	CASSLQRHSGLVRGEQFF	TGTGCCAGCAGCCTACAACGCCATTCAGGACTAGTAAGGGGTGAGCAGTTCTTC
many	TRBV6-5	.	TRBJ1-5	CASSLHGRGNQPQHF	TGTGCCAGCAGTTTACACGGACGGGGCAATCAGCCCCAGCATTTT
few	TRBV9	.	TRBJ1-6	CASSVEQGPNSPLHF	TGTGCCAGCAGCGTAGAGCAGGGGCCTAATTCACCCCTCCACTTT
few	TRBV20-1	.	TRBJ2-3	CSARDGAHQDTQYF	TGCAGTGCTAGAGATGGGGCCCACCAAGATACGCAGTATTTT
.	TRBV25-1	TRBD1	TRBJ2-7	CASRETGGGYEQYF	TGTGCCAGCAGAGAGACAGGGGGAGGCTACGAGCAGTACTTC